This note documents a single T cell receptor beta chain sequence. V gave up 3 bases and J gave up 4 bases; unmatched junction bases: 8. Germline-derived CDR1 and CDR2 are GTSNPN and SVGIG (reference sequence). This CDR3 region has 14 residues. Authors' methods: By means of reference gene primer amplification, nucleated cell counts were estimated. The protocol was immunoSEQ multiplex PCR, while the TCRdb copy is restricted to in-frame clones and leaves out a portion. D and trimming come from the DNA, and the V and J calls and clone size come from that table. The sample yields roughly 300,000 clones, approximately 90% seen once. Enrolled through a virtual design, the participants were between 18 and 89 years of age and came from under 25 US areas. The data originate from a study of blood T cell repertoires in COVID-19. The overall study: PBMCs, B-cell-depleted T cells, or T cells provided the cDNA or gDNA that made up the material.

The source of this sequence is a woman in her thirties or forties with acute COVID-19. The chain links TRBV30 to TRBJ1-2; 7 bases match TRBD1. Material: PBMCs or T cells enriched from blood (not recorded which). The CDR3: CAWRSTGILYGYTF. The CDR3 DNA reads as TGTGCCTGGAGATCGACAGGGATCCTCTATGGCTACACCTTC.